There are a few counts of the clone carrying this TCR beta chain. Its antigen remains unknown. Libraries were prepared by immunoSEQ multiplex PCR; TCRdb keeps only in-frame clonotypes and omits some of them. The table shows 200,000 to 250,000 clones, with less than 90% occurring only once. Trimming removed 3 bases at V and 0 bases at J, with 5 bases between. From germline, CDR1 is MNHEY and CDR2 SVGAGI. The CDR3 sequence is 13 residues long. The data derive from a study of cytomegalovirus exposure and HLA in healthy donors. About the research overall: A later analysis reported the same platform for the roughly 110 validation repertoires and the 500 to 750 first-cohort repertoires.

Study outcomes and limitations: Cytomegalovirus association was listed for 164 TCR beta chains. The study found most TCR sequences rare, yet found some public TCRs in many donors. A later analysis found first-cohort TCR clusters tended to co-occur in the 120 or so validation repertoires.

This clonotype was obtained from a woman aged 18-29 years in good health and CMV-seronegative. What was sequenced was PBMCs. This chain connects TRBV6-5 to TRBJ1-1, with D unclear. The chain's CDR3 is CASSYTLNTEAFF. The DNA of the CDR3 is TGTGCCAGCAGTTATACTCTGAACACTGAAGCTTTCTTT.